This T cell receptor (beta chain) was identified in a study of regulatory T cells in long-lasting Graves disease. Sample time point: newly diagnosed GD, antithyroid drugs for less than 3 months. The TCR library was made from RNA that had been extracted from PBMCs in TRIzol. Sequencing libraries for TCR beta were prepared with iRepertoire HTBI primers and Arm-PCR of CDR3 regions. TCRdb fed the multiplex PCR reads into MiXCR, producing one record per CDR3 protein. The data show about 530,000 distinct CDR3 sequences, about 16% seen once. Note on this clonotype: A single base is all that separates this from a far larger clone, so a read error is likely.

Per the germline V gene, CDR1 is SGHNT and CDR2 is YENEEA. CDR3 length: 15 residues. V shed 5 bases, J shed 4 bases, and the junction held 6 bases outside the gene matches. These same records also appear under a second study, on T cells in Graves' hyperthyroidism and ophthalmopathy. As that study records: Blood samples included most of the expanded thyroid clonotypes exceeding 0.001. Progression to ophthalmopathy was predicted a median of approximately 6.4 months early.

The source of this sequence is a woman aged 35 to 60 with Graves disease. The chain recombines TRBV11-3 with TRBJ2-1, with 9 bases that match TRBD2. The sequenced sample was peripheral blood mononuclear cells (PBMCs), obtained at new diagnosis, from a patient treated with antithyroid drugs. The CDR3 DNA sequence: TGTGCCAGCAGCCCAAGCGGGGGGAAGTACAATGAGCAGTTCTTC. As protein: CASSPSGGKYNEQFF.